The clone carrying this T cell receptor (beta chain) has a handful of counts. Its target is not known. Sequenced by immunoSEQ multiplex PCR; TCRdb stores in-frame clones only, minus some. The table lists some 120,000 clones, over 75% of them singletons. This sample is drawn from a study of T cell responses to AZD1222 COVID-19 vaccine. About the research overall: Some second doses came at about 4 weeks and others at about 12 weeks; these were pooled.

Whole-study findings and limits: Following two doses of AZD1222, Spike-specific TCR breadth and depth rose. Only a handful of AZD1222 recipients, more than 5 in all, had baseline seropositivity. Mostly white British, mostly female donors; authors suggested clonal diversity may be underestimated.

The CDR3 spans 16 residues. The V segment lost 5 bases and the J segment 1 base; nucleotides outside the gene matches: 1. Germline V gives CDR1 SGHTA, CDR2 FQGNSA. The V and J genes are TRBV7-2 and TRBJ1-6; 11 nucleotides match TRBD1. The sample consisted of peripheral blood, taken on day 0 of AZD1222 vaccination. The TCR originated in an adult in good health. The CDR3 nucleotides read TGTGCCAGCAGCGGGACAGGGGGGTCCTATAATTCACCCCTCCACTTT. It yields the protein CASSGTGGSYNSPLHF.